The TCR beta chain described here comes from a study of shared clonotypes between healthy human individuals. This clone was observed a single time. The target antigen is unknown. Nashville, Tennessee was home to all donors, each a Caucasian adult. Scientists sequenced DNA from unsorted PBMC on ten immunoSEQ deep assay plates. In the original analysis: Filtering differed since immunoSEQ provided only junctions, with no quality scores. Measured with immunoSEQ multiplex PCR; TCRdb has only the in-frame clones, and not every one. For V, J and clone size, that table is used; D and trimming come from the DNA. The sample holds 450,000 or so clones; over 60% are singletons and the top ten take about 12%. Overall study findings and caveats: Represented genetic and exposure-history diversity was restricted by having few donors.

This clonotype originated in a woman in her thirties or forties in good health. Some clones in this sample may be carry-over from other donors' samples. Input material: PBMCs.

The CDR3 is CASSTIRDRDHEQYF. The CDR3 nucleotides are TGTGCCAGCAGCACAATCCGGGACAGGGACCACGAGCAGTACTTC. The chain combines TRBV11-2 with TRBJ2-7, with 9 bases matching TRBD1. Germline V gene data show CDR1 as SGHAT and CDR2 as FQNNGV. The J segment lost 5 bases and the V segment lost 5 bases, leaving 10 bases of the junction unmatched. This CDR3 has 15 residues.